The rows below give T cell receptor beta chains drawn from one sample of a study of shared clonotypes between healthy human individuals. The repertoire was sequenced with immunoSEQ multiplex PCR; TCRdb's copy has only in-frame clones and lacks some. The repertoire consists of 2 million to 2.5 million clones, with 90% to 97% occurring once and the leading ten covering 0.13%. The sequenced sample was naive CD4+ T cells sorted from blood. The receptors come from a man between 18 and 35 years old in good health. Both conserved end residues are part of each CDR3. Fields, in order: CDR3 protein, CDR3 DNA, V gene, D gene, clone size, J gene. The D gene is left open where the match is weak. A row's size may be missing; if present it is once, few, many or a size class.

CDR3aa: CASSPLAQATQETQYF; CDR3nt: TGTGCCAGCAGCCCCCTGGCCCAGGCTACACAAGAGACCCAGTACTTC; v_gene: TRBV14; d_gene: NA; abundance: NA; j_gene: TRBJ2-5
CDR3aa: CASSRTGGGELFF; CDR3nt: TGTGCTAGCAGCAGAACAGGGGGCGGGGAGCTGTTTTTT; v_gene: TRBV7-7; d_gene: TRBD1; abundance: NA; j_gene: TRBJ2-2
CDR3aa: CASSFGTGGYEQYF; CDR3nt: TGTGCCAGCAGCTTCGGGACAGGGGGGTACGAGCAGTACTTC; v_gene: TRBV7-2; d_gene: TRBD1; abundance: NA; j_gene: TRBJ2-7
CDR3aa: CSVWASGTEAFF; CDR3nt: TGCAGCGTTTGGGCCTCTGGGACTGAAGCTTTCTTT; v_gene: TRBV29-1; d_gene: NA; abundance: NA; j_gene: TRBJ1-1
CDR3aa: CASSLGGGTRGEQFF; CDR3nt: TGTGCCAGCAGCTTAGGAGGCGGGACAAGGGGTGAGCAGTTCTTC; v_gene: TRBV7-9; d_gene: NA; abundance: NA; j_gene: TRBJ2-1
CDR3aa: CASSLGLAGSDTQYF; CDR3nt: TGTGCCAGCAGCTTGGGACTAGCGGGGTCAGATACGCAGTATTTT; v_gene: TRBV7-3; d_gene: TRBD2; abundance: once; j_gene: TRBJ2-3
CDR3aa: CSARPTETQYF; CDR3nt: TGCAGTGCTAGGCCCACAGAGACCCAGTACTTC; v_gene: TRBV20-1; d_gene: NA; abundance: NA; j_gene: TRBJ2-5
CDR3aa: CASATGKLLNYGYTF; CDR3nt: TGTGCCAGCGCCACAGGGAAATTACTTAACTATGGCTACACCTTC; v_gene: TRBV6-5; d_gene: NA; abundance: NA; j_gene: TRBJ1-2
CDR3aa: CASSEAIFRLNTEAFF; CDR3nt: TGTGCCAGCAGTGAAGCGATCTTCAGGTTGAACACTGAAGCTTTCTTT; v_gene: TRBV6-1; d_gene: NA; abundance: NA; j_gene: TRBJ1-1
CDR3aa: CASSESVLGTGTETDTQYF; CDR3nt: TGCGCCAGCAGTGAGTCGGTATTAGGGACCGGGACGGAAACAGATACGCAGTATTTT; v_gene: TRBV10-1; d_gene: NA; abundance: NA; j_gene: TRBJ2-3
CDR3aa: CAGARDSNQPQHF; CDR3nt: TGTGCCGGGGCCCGGGACAGTAATCAGCCCCAGCATTTT; v_gene: TRBV6-1; d_gene: TRBD1; abundance: NA; j_gene: TRBJ1-5
CDR3aa: CASIWGGTVNSPLHF; CDR3nt: TGTGCCAGCATTTGGGGGGGGACAGTTAATTCACCCCTCCACTTT; v_gene: TRBV6-1; d_gene: TRBD1; abundance: NA; j_gene: TRBJ1-6
CDR3aa: CASSVRGTSGGEQYF; CDR3nt: TGTGCCAGCAGCGTAAGAGGGACTAGCGGGGGTGAGCAGTACTTC; v_gene: TRBV9; d_gene: TRBD2; abundance: NA; j_gene: TRBJ2-7
CDR3aa: CASSLTGTVGNTIYF; CDR3nt: TGTGCCAGCAGCCTTACCGGGACGGTTGGAAACACCATATATTTT; v_gene: TRBV13; d_gene: NA; abundance: NA; j_gene: TRBJ1-3
CDR3aa: CAWNSRDISGNTIYF; CDR3nt: TGTGCCTGGAACAGTCGGGACATCTCTGGAAACACCATATATTTT; v_gene: TRBV30; d_gene: NA; abundance: NA; j_gene: TRBJ1-3
CDR3aa: CSVGVNTEAFF; CDR3nt: TGCAGCGTTGGTGTGAACACTGAAGCTTTCTTT; v_gene: TRBV29-1; d_gene: NA; abundance: NA; j_gene: TRBJ1-1
CDR3aa: CASSVGTGGQPQHF; CDR3nt: TGTGCCAGCAGCGTAGGAACCGGTGGGCAGCCCCAGCATTTT; v_gene: TRBV9; d_gene: NA; abundance: NA; j_gene: TRBJ1-5
CDR3aa: CAWGTTNYGYTF; CDR3nt: TGTGCCTGGGGGACCACTAACTATGGCTACACCTTC; v_gene: TRBV30; d_gene: NA; abundance: NA; j_gene: TRBJ1-2
CDR3aa: CASSEVGAGPQHF; CDR3nt: TGTGCCAGCAGTGAAGTGGGGGCGGGACCCCAGCATTTT; v_gene: TRBV6-1; d_gene: NA; abundance: NA; j_gene: TRBJ1-5
CDR3aa: CSAKLLAGGQTSYNEQFF; CDR3nt: TGCAGCGCGAAACTACTAGCGGGGGGCCAAACTTCCTACAATGAGCAGTTCTTC; v_gene: TRBV29-1; d_gene: TRBD2; abundance: NA; j_gene: TRBJ2-1
CDR3aa: CASSEKRGANQPQHF; CDR3nt: TGTGCCAGCAGTGAGAAGCGGGGGGCCAATCAGCCCCAGCATTTT; v_gene: TRBV2; d_gene: NA; abundance: once; j_gene: TRBJ1-5
CDR3aa: CASSEGGWASGNTIYF; CDR3nt: TGTGCCAGCAGTGAGGGGGGCTGGGCCTCTGGAAACACCATATATTTT; v_gene: TRBV2; d_gene: NA; abundance: NA; j_gene: TRBJ1-3
CDR3aa: CASSSLAVSTDTQYF; CDR3nt: TGTGCCAGCTCGTCGTTGGCAGTAAGCACAGATACGCAGTATTTT; v_gene: TRBV18; d_gene: NA; abundance: NA; j_gene: TRBJ2-3
CDR3aa: CASSSDGMNTEAFF; CDR3nt: TGCGCCAGCAGCTCAGACGGCATGAACACTGAAGCTTTCTTT; v_gene: TRBV5-1; d_gene: NA; abundance: NA; j_gene: TRBJ1-1
CDR3aa: CASSLWKRTGVGGELFF; CDR3nt: TGTGCCAGCAGTTTATGGAAGAGGACAGGGGTTGGCGGGGAGCTGTTTTTT; v_gene: TRBV27; d_gene: TRBD1; abundance: NA; j_gene: TRBJ2-2
CDR3aa: CASSIGAGNTEAFF; CDR3nt: TGTGCCAGTAGTATAGGGGCCGGGAACACTGAAGCTTTCTTT; v_gene: TRBV19; d_gene: NA; abundance: NA; j_gene: TRBJ1-1
CDR3aa: CSAEGNTEAFF; CDR3nt: TGCAGTGCCGAGGGGAACACTGAAGCTTTCTTT; v_gene: TRBV20-1; d_gene: NA; abundance: few; j_gene: TRBJ1-1
CDR3aa: CASSLSRSDRGQKTQYF; CDR3nt: TGTGCCAGCAGTTTATCGCGGTCGGACAGGGGGCAAAAGACCCAGTACTTC; v_gene: TRBV27; d_gene: TRBD1; abundance: NA; j_gene: TRBJ2-5
CDR3aa: CASSRGIEKNIQYF; CDR3nt: TGTGCCAGCTCACGCGGGATAGAAAAAAACATTCAGTACTTC; v_gene: TRBV18; d_gene: NA; abundance: NA; j_gene: TRBJ2-4
CDR3aa: CASRELGVSNQPQHF; CDR3nt: TGTGCCAGTAGGGAACTTGGCGTTAGCAATCAGCCCCAGCATTTT; v_gene: TRBV19; d_gene: NA; abundance: once; j_gene: TRBJ1-5
CDR3aa: CASSLWPGDSPLHF; CDR3nt: TGTGCCAGCAGTTTATGGCCCGGAGATTCACCCCTCCACTTT; v_gene: TRBV27; d_gene: NA; abundance: NA; j_gene: TRBJ1-6
CDR3aa: CASSPNTSGGSGYTF; CDR3nt: TGTGCCAGCAGTCCCAACACTTCAGGGGGATCGGGCTACACCTTC; v_gene: TRBV27; d_gene: TRBD1; abundance: once; j_gene: TRBJ1-2
CDR3aa: CASSQGQGASYNEQFF; CDR3nt: TGTGCCAGCAGCCAGGGACAGGGGGCTTCCTACAATGAGCAGTTCTTC; v_gene: TRBV5-8; d_gene: TRBD1; abundance: NA; j_gene: TRBJ2-1
CDR3aa: CSARIYEQYF; CDR3nt: TGCAGTGCTAGGATTTACGAGCAGTACTTC; v_gene: TRBV20-1; d_gene: NA; abundance: NA; j_gene: TRBJ2-7
CDR3aa: CASLSRGGGETQYF; CDR3nt: TGTGCCAGCCTCTCGAGGGGGGGAGGAGAGACCCAGTACTTC; v_gene: TRBV2; d_gene: NA; abundance: NA; j_gene: TRBJ2-5
CDR3aa: CASSLSANEQFF; CDR3nt: TGTGCCAGCAGCTTATCAGCCAATGAGCAGTTCTTC; v_gene: TRBV7-6; d_gene: NA; abundance: NA; j_gene: TRBJ2-1
CDR3aa: CASSVVAGTSGMGEQYF; CDR3nt: TGTGCCAGCAGCGTGGTCGCCGGGACTAGCGGGATGGGGGAGCAGTACTTC; v_gene: TRBV9; d_gene: TRBD2; abundance: NA; j_gene: TRBJ2-7
CDR3aa: CAWTGQPNTEAFF; CDR3nt: TGTGCCTGGACTGGACAGCCGAACACTGAAGCTTTCTTT; v_gene: TRBV30; d_gene: NA; abundance: few; j_gene: TRBJ1-1
CDR3aa: CAWIQGLGGYTF; CDR3nt: TGTGCCTGGATTCAGGGACTGGGAGGCTACACCTTC; v_gene: TRBV30; d_gene: NA; abundance: NA; j_gene: TRBJ1-2
CDR3aa: CAITDRGHEQYF; CDR3nt: TGTGCCATCACGGACAGGGGGCACGAGCAGTACTTC; v_gene: TRBV28; d_gene: TRBD1; abundance: once; j_gene: TRBJ2-7
CDR3aa: CASSPEQGNSPLHF; CDR3nt: TGTGCCAGCTCACCAGAGCAGGGGAATTCACCCCTCCACTTT; v_gene: TRBV18; d_gene: NA; abundance: NA; j_gene: TRBJ1-6
CDR3aa: CASSSQDNLNTEAFF; CDR3nt: TGCGCCAGCAGCTCCCAGGACAACCTCAACACTGAAGCTTTCTTT; v_gene: TRBV5-1; d_gene: NA; abundance: NA; j_gene: TRBJ1-1
CDR3aa: CASSPPGTGTGGYTF; CDR3nt: TGTGCCAGCTCACCACCTGGGACAGGGACTGGTGGCTACACCTTC; v_gene: TRBV18; d_gene: TRBD1; abundance: NA; j_gene: TRBJ1-2
CDR3aa: CASSKGQQETQYF; CDR3nt: TGTGCCAGTAGTAAGGGACAGCAAGAGACCCAGTACTTC; v_gene: TRBV19; d_gene: TRBD1; abundance: NA; j_gene: TRBJ2-5
CDR3aa: CASSLPGLGLTDTQYF; CDR3nt: TGTGCCAGCAGTTTGCCCGGTCTGGGGCTCACAGATACGCAGTATTTT; v_gene: TRBV27; d_gene: NA; abundance: NA; j_gene: TRBJ2-3
CDR3aa: CASSNILSNEQYF; CDR3nt: TGTGCCAGTAGTAACATCCTATCCAATGAGCAGTACTTC; v_gene: TRBV19; d_gene: NA; abundance: NA; j_gene: TRBJ2-7
CDR3aa: CAWREPIRATTSYEQYF; CDR3nt: TGTGCCTGGAGGGAGCCCATCAGGGCCACCACCTCCTACGAGCAGTACTTC; v_gene: TRBV30; d_gene: NA; abundance: NA; j_gene: TRBJ2-7
CDR3aa: CAWSAGDYGYTF; CDR3nt: TGTGCCTGGAGTGCCGGGGACTATGGCTACACCTTC; v_gene: TRBV30; d_gene: NA; abundance: NA; j_gene: TRBJ1-2
CDR3aa: CASSLYSDQPQHF; CDR3nt: TGCGCCAGCAGCTTGTACTCGGATCAGCCCCAGCATTTT; v_gene: TRBV5-1; d_gene: NA; abundance: once; j_gene: TRBJ1-5
CDR3aa: CASSRTSGYEQYF; CDR3nt: TGTGCCAGCTCCCGGACTAGCGGCTACGAGCAGTACTTC; v_gene: TRBV6-5; d_gene: TRBD2; abundance: NA; j_gene: TRBJ2-7
CDR3aa: CASSQFQGGGGNTIYF; CDR3nt: TGCGCCAGCAGCCAGTTTCAGGGAGGAGGTGGAAACACCATATATTTT; v_gene: TRBV4-1; d_gene: NA; abundance: once; j_gene: TRBJ1-3
CDR3aa: CASSFGQGAYAFF; CDR3nt: TGTGCCAGCAGCTTCGGACAGGGGGCTTATGCTTTCTTT; v_gene: TRBV7-3; d_gene: TRBD1; abundance: NA; j_gene: TRBJ1-1